This T cell receptor (beta chain) comes out of a study of T cells in tumors after PD-1 blockade (dated by TCRdb to about 2019). About the investigation overall: Patients were excluded if they had prior checkpoint blockade, use of systemic immunosuppressants, or recent radiotherapy or other anti-cancer therapy within 4 weeks. Clinical response was assessed using RECIST version 1.1. To compare clonotypes in blood and tumor, bulk TCR sequencing was done on some 10 peripheral blood samples taken from roughly 5 patients. Using site-matched tumors from BCC or SCC patients sampled before and after anti-PD-1 therapy, the study carried out paired single-cell RNA and TCR sequencing. Some patients also continued taking vismodegib 150 mg daily during anti-PD-1 treatment. Treatment consisted of either cemiplimab 350 mg every 2 weeks or pembrolizumab 200 mg every 3 weeks. An average of around 100,000 TCR templates (range about 23,000-257,772) and fewer than 45,000 unique clonotypes was obtained for peripheral blood samples.

Study-level results and caveats: Where the novel T cell clones came from was not determined, and possible sources could include lymphoid organs or rare unexpanded clones inside the tumor or in the tumor periphery. Roughly 41% of tumor TCR clonotypes were detected in blood, and some novel exhausted tumor clones were observed in pre-treatment blood, which was taken as suggesting peripheral recruitment.

The time point tag for this specimen amounts to: after anti-PD-1 therapy. Genomic DNA extracted from tumor biopsies or peripheral blood was used for bulk TCRbeta sequencing, with input ranging from about 550 ng to 6,004 ng. Histologically proven advanced or metastatic basal or squamous cell carcinoma was present in all patients, all of whom were poor candidates for surgical resection. Of the approximately 12 patients in the basal cell carcinoma cohort, several underwent bulk tumor TCR sequencing. This clone was seen more than once but under ten times. Its recognized antigen is unknown. No per-base quality is available; no much larger clone lies one base away. The junction shows trimming of 1 base on V and 2 bases on J, plus 5 bases between the germline ends. The CDR3 goes from the cysteine to the phenylalanine over 14 residues. The read is trimmed to its CDR3 DNA, 42 bases read in frame from base 1. Based on the germline V gene, the CDR1 and CDR2 sequences are MGHRA and YSYEKL.

The immunoSEQ platform was used for deep TCRbeta sequencing. On the authors' methods: For further analysis, only productive rearrangements were exported from the immunoSEQ Analyzer. T cell phenotypes were assigned to bulk TCRbeta clonotypes by matching the clonotypes to single-cell RNA+TCR-seq clones with the same TCRbeta sequence. Clone enrichment in tumor was computed as tumor frequency divided by PBMC frequency from bulk TCR sequencing. TCRs were grouped by GLIPH into specificity groups, defined as clusters of distinct TCRs likely recognizing common antigens via shared CDR3 motifs. Not all clones reach the TCRdb copy of this immuneACCESS table, which keeps in-frame sequences only. Checked studies attribute under half of the gap to unresolved V genes and leave the rest unexplained. That table supplies the V and J calls and clone size; D and trimming were determined from the DNA. The sample data list 50,000 to 75,000 clones, and about 74% of these were observed just once. The top ten hold around 4.7% of the sample.

The sequence joins TRBV4-1 to TRBJ2-2; the D segment cannot be called with confidence. Sample: PBMCs, taken after anti-PD-1 treatment. The clonotype was recovered from a human donor with basal cell carcinoma. The CDR3 sequence is CASSQGHNTGELFF. Read as DNA, the sequence is TGCGCCAGCAGCCAAGGTCACAACACCGGGGAGCTGTTTTTT.